Listed below are T cell receptor beta chains from one sample, sequenced in a study of naive and memory T cell subsets. TCRdb itself ran the UMI-ligation and nested PCR reads through MiXCR, one entry per CDR3 protein. Altogether about 120,000 distinct CDR3 sequences are present, around 35% being singletons, with the ten largest covering more than 0.8%. Sequencing input: central memory CD4+ T cells from blood. These receptors were collected from a human donor in good health. The CDR3 runs from the conserved cysteine through the conserved F or W. The D gene is left open where the match is weak. Clone size, where shown, is once, few, many, or a class for clones that have expanded.

. | TRBD1 | TRBJ1-2 | TRBV30 | TGTGCCTGGAGCAACACAGGGGGCGTTGGCTACACCTTC | CAWSNTGGVGYTF
few | . | TRBJ2-1 | TRBV20-1 | TGCAGTGCCCCCCACGAATCTTCCTACAATGAGCAGTTCTTC | CSAPHESSYNEQFF
few | . | TRBJ1-5 | TRBV7-2 | TGTGCCAGCAGCCCCAAGGTTGGTACCAATCAGCCCCAGCATTTT | CASSPKVGTNQPQHF
. | . | TRBJ1-5 | TRBV29-1 | TGCAGCGTTGTGGAGACAGACAATCAGCCCCAGCATTTT | CSVVETDNQPQHF
. | . | TRBJ2-7 | TRBV28 | TGTGCCAGCAGTCGACCGGGGCCCATGGGGGCCCACGAGCAGTACTTC | CASSRPGPMGAHEQYF
. | . | TRBJ2-1 | TRBV20-1 | TGCAGTGCTCCGAACTTTAAGTTCCCCTCCTACAATGAGCAGTTCTTC | CSAPNFKFPSYNEQFF
. | TRBD1 | TRBJ2-7 | TRBV27 | TGTGCCAGCAGTTTACGTATTGGACAGGCGTCCTACGAGCAGTACTTC | CASSLRIGQASYEQYF
once | . | TRBJ1-4 | TRBV10-3 | TGTGCCATCAGTGACGGAGCCGCTGAAAAACTGTTTTTT | CAISDGAAEKLFF
many | . | TRBJ2-1 | TRBV7-2 | TGTGCCAGCAGCCCGTTGTATGAGCAGTTCTTC | CASSPLYEQFF
few | TRBD1 | TRBJ2-2 | TRBV12-5 | TGTGCTTCCGGACAGGGGGACACCGGGGAGCTGTTTTTT | CASGQGDTGELFF
once | . | TRBJ2-1 | TRBV6-2/TRBV6-3 | TGTGCCAGTCTGCTGAGGGGCAAAGTGGCCAATGAGCAGTTCTTC | CASLLRGKVANEQFF
. | TRBD1 | TRBJ1-4 | TRBV7-7 | TGTGCCAGCAGCCAGAGAAGGGACAGGCCAACTAATGAAAAACTGTTTTTT | CASSQRRDRPTNEKLFF
. | . | TRBJ2-7 | TRBV20-1 | TGCAGTGCTAGACCCCTTGTGGGCGACTACGAGCAGTACTTC | CSARPLVGDYEQYF
medium-sized | . | TRBJ2-3 | TRBV7-2 | TGTGCCAGCAGCTTAGGGGGTATCGGAGATACGCAGTATTTT | CASSLGGIGDTQYF
many | TRBD1 | TRBJ2-7 | TRBV29-1 | TGCAGCGTAGGAAACGGACGACAGGGATACTCCTACGAGCAGTACTTC | CSVGNGRQGYSYEQYF
. | . | TRBJ2-5 | TRBV5-4 | TGTGCCAGCAGCTTGCCTCGGGAGACCCAGTACTTC | CASSLPRETQYF
few | TRBD2 | TRBJ2-3 | TRBV11-2 | TGTGCCAGCAGCGTCGGGAGGGGAGTACGCACAGATACGCAGTATTTT | CASSVGRGVRTDTQYF
. | . | TRBJ2-3 | TRBV6-5 | TGTGCCAGCACTTGGGCGGCTGGGGCAGATACGCAGTATTTT | CASTWAAGADTQYF
. | . | TRBJ2-7 | TRBV7-2 | TGTGCCAGCAGCCAAGACAGCCCACCCTACGAGCAGTACTTC | CASSQDSPPYEQYF
. | . | TRBJ1-1 | TRBV28 | TGTGCCAGCTATAGAAACGCTGAAGCTTTCTTT | CASYRNAEAFF
few | . | TRBJ2-1 | TRBV2 | TGTGCCAGCAGTGGATGGGTCGAGCAGTTCTTC | CASSGWVEQFF
few | . | TRBJ2-7 | TRBV7-7 | TGTGCTAGCAGCTTAGACGGGGGACCACTGGACGAGCAGTACTTC | CASSLDGGPLDEQYF
. | TRBD2 | TRBJ2-7 | TRBV28 | TGTGCCAGCAGCAAGGGACTAGCGGGAGACGAGCAGTACTTC | CASSKGLAGDEQYF
once | . | TRBJ2-7 | TRBV5-4 | TGTGCCAGCAGCTTGGTTGGAGAGACCTACGAGCAGTACTTC | CASSLVGETYEQYF
. | . | TRBJ2-2 | TRBV19 | TGTGCCAGTAGTATAGGCGTCGGTGGCGGGGAGCTGTTTTTT | CASSIGVGGGELFF
. | . | TRBJ2-3 | TRBV6-6 | TGTGCCAGCAGTTACCTGGACGCCACAGATACGCAGTATTTT | CASSYLDATDTQYF
. | . | TRBJ2-7 | TRBV4-3 | TGCGCCAGCAGCCAAGGGTGGCGGGAAGGCCACGAGCAGTACTTC | CASSQGWREGHEQYF
. | TRBD2 | TRBJ2-1 | TRBV19 | TGTGCCAGTAGTAGACTAGCGGGAGGACCCTACAATGAGCAGTTCTTC | CASSRLAGGPYNEQFF
few | TRBD2 | TRBJ2-5 | TRBV7-7 | TGTGCTAGCAGCGTGGGACTAGCGGGACCCCGGGAGACCCAGTACTTC | CASSVGLAGPRETQYF
few | TRBD1 | TRBJ2-3 | TRBV11-2 | TGTGCCAGCAGCCCTGGACAGGGGAGGACAGATACGCAGTATTTT | CASSPGQGRTDTQYF
. | . | TRBJ1-1 | TRBV5-1 | TGCGCCAGCAGCTTTAACAGATCCATGAACACTGAAGCTTTCTTT | CASSFNRSMNTEAFF
. | . | TRBJ2-4 | TRBV3-1 | TGTGCCAGCAGCCAATTAACCTTAGCCAAAAACATTCAGTACTTC | CASSQLTLAKNIQYF
once | . | TRBJ2-5 | TRBV15 | TGTGCCACCAGCAGTGTAGCTGCTCCGGGGCGCGAGACCCAGTACTTC | CATSSVAAPGRETQYF
. | . | TRBJ2-2 | TRBV7-6 | TGTGCCAGCAGCTTAGCGGTCAATAGGGCCGGGGAGCTGTTTTTT | CASSLAVNRAGELFF
. | . | TRBJ2-7 | TRBV28 | TGTGCCAGCAGGTTCATCCGGACCCCTGGCTACGAGCAGTACTTC | CASRFIRTPGYEQYF
few | TRBD1 | TRBJ1-2 | TRBV27 | TGTGCCAGCAGGCAAACCGGGACAGGGTATGGCTACACCTTC | CASRQTGTGYGYTF
once | . | TRBJ1-6 | TRBV12-3/TRBV12-4 | TGTGCCAGCAGTTTGGCCAGGCCCGGTTATAATTCACCCCTCCACTTT | CASSLARPGYNSPLHF
few | . | TRBJ2-7 | TRBV12-2 | TGTGCAAGTCGGCTAGACCGGGACAGATACTACGAGCAGTACTTC | CASRLDRDRYYEQYF
. | TRBD2 | TRBJ2-1 | TRBV20-1 | TGCAGTGCTAGGCCTGTAGCGGGCTCCTACAATGAGCAGTTCTTC | CSARPVAGSYNEQFF
many | . | TRBJ2-6 | TRBV12-3/TRBV12-4 | TGTGCCAGCAGTTTGAGGGGCTCTGGGGCCAACGTCCTGACTTTC | CASSLRGSGANVLTF
. | . | TRBJ2-7 | TRBV7-9 | TGTGCCAGCAGCTCCTACCACGAGCAGTACTTC | CASSSYHEQYF
few | . | TRBJ2-1 | TRBV3-1 | TGTGCCAGCAGCCAGTCGGGAGTGTCCTACAATGAGCAGTTCTTC | CASSQSGVSYNEQFF
. | TRBD2 | TRBJ2-3 | TRBV25-1 | TGTGCCAGCAGTGAACGCAAGCGGGAGGCTAGTACGCAGTATTTT | CASSERKREASTQYF
few | . | TRBJ2-3 | TRBV6-5 | TGTGCCAGCAGTTACGGAGATACGCAGTATTTT | CASSYGDTQYF
. | TRBD2 | TRBJ2-3 | TRBV29-1 | TGCAGCTATAGCGGGAGGGCAGATACGCAGTATTTT | CSYSGRADTQYF